The rows below give T cell receptor beta chains drawn from one sample of a study of cytomegalovirus exposure and HLA in healthy donors. Assay used: immunoSEQ multiplex PCR; TCRdb lists only in-frame clones, some missing. The repertoire holds fewer than 150,000 clones, with more than 70% as singletons. Sequenced material: PBMCs. The receptors stem from a man aged 50 to 60 in good health and CMV-seropositive. CDR3s include the opening cysteine and the closing phenylalanine or tryptophan. The order of the fields is V gene, clone size, CDR3 length, J gene, D gene, CDR3 DNA, CDR3 protein. D genes are given only for firm matches. Rows may omit the clone size; those that give it use once, few, many or a size class.

TRBV5-4	NA	17	TRBJ1-3	NA	TGTGCCAGCAGCTCTCCCTCCGAAGGCGGCTCTGGAAACACCATATATTTT	CASSSPSEGGSGNTIYF
TRBV5-4	once	13	TRBJ2-5	TRBD1	TGTGCCAGCAGTTTTGGACAGGGGGGAGAGCAGTACTTC	CASSFGQGGEQYF
TRBV2	NA	13	TRBJ1-1	NA	TGTGCCAGCTGGCTACTCCAGGGCACTGAAGCTTTCTTT	CASWLLQGTEAFF
TRBV7-9	NA	17	TRBJ2-1	NA	TGTGCCAGCAGCTCCCAGGACAGTCCAGGGAGTTACAATGAGCAGTTCTTC	CASSSQDSPGSYNEQFF
TRBV10-1	few	17	TRBJ1-1	NA	TGCGCCAGCAGTGAGTCGACTCCGGGCTCGGGAAGCCACGTAGCTTTCTTT	CASSESTPGSGSHVAFF
TRBV15	NA	17	TRBJ2-3	TRBD2	TGTGCCACCAGCACACGGACTAGCGGGGGGTGGGGGGATACGCAGTATTTT	CATSTRTSGGWGDTQYF
TRBV25-1	NA	15	TRBJ2-7	TRBD2	TGTGCCAGCAGTGACCCGGGGGGATACTCCTACGAGCAGTACTTC	CASSDPGGYSYEQYF
TRBV9	NA	16	TRBJ2-1	TRBD2	TGTGCCAGCAGCGTAGGAGGGCTAGCGGTGTACAATGAGCAGTTCTTC	CASSVGGLAVYNEQFF
TRBV7-2	NA	13	TRBJ2-1	NA	TGTGCCAGCAGCTTAGAACGGGGTACTGAGCAGTTCTTC	CASSLERGTEQFF
TRBV15	NA	15	TRBJ2-7	TRBD2	TGTGCCACCAGCGGGGCACTAGCGGGCCCCTACGAGCAGTACTTC	CATSGALAGPYEQYF